The clone carrying this T cell receptor (beta chain) was observed a handful of times. Its specificity is not known. The source of the sample is a study of response to subunit inactivated influenza vaccine. Per the germline V gene, CDR1 is SGHNT and CDR2 is YENEEA. CDR3 size: 14 residues. The ends lost 4 bases at V and 5 bases at J; junction bases unmatched: 8. TCRdb recomputed calls from the RT-PCR reads with MiXCR, one row per CDR3 protein. The sample carries around 250,000 distinct CDR3 sequences, 9.5% to 15% recorded once. Study outcomes and limitations: Authors suggested that a seasonal influenza vaccination recruits few new T cells each time.

Material: non-naive T cells sorted from PBMCs, obtained around two weeks before vaccination. The sequence was collected from a man aged 45-60 years who received an inactivated influenza vaccine. J is TRBJ2-7 and V is TRBV11-3; TRBD1 matches at 7 bases. The DNA of the CDR3 is TGTGCCAGCAGCTCGACAGGGCAGGGCAACGAGCAGTACTTC. Its translation is CASSSTGQGNEQYF.